This T cell receptor beta chain was captured in a study of T cell repertoires in cytomegalovirus infection. This clonotype has more than one count but fewer than ten. CDR3 length: 10 amino acids. Per germline, CDR1 DFQATT and CDR2 SNEGSKA (reference sequence). Trimming pared 5 bases from V and 8 bases from J, leaving 9 bases between. TCRdb reanalysed the reads using MiXCR and keeps one entry per CDR3 protein. The data contain 230,000 or so distinct CDR3 sequences, over 15% of them singletons. The chain uses TRBV20-1 and TRBJ1-1; D is ambiguous. The source is a human donor in good health (CMV status not recorded). Some clones in this sample may be carry-over from other donors' samples. Sequencing was performed on CD8+ T cells from PBMCs. CDR3 amino acids: CSAPAGEAFF. As DNA, the CDR3 is TGCAGTGCTCCAGCCGGAGAAGCTTTCTTT.